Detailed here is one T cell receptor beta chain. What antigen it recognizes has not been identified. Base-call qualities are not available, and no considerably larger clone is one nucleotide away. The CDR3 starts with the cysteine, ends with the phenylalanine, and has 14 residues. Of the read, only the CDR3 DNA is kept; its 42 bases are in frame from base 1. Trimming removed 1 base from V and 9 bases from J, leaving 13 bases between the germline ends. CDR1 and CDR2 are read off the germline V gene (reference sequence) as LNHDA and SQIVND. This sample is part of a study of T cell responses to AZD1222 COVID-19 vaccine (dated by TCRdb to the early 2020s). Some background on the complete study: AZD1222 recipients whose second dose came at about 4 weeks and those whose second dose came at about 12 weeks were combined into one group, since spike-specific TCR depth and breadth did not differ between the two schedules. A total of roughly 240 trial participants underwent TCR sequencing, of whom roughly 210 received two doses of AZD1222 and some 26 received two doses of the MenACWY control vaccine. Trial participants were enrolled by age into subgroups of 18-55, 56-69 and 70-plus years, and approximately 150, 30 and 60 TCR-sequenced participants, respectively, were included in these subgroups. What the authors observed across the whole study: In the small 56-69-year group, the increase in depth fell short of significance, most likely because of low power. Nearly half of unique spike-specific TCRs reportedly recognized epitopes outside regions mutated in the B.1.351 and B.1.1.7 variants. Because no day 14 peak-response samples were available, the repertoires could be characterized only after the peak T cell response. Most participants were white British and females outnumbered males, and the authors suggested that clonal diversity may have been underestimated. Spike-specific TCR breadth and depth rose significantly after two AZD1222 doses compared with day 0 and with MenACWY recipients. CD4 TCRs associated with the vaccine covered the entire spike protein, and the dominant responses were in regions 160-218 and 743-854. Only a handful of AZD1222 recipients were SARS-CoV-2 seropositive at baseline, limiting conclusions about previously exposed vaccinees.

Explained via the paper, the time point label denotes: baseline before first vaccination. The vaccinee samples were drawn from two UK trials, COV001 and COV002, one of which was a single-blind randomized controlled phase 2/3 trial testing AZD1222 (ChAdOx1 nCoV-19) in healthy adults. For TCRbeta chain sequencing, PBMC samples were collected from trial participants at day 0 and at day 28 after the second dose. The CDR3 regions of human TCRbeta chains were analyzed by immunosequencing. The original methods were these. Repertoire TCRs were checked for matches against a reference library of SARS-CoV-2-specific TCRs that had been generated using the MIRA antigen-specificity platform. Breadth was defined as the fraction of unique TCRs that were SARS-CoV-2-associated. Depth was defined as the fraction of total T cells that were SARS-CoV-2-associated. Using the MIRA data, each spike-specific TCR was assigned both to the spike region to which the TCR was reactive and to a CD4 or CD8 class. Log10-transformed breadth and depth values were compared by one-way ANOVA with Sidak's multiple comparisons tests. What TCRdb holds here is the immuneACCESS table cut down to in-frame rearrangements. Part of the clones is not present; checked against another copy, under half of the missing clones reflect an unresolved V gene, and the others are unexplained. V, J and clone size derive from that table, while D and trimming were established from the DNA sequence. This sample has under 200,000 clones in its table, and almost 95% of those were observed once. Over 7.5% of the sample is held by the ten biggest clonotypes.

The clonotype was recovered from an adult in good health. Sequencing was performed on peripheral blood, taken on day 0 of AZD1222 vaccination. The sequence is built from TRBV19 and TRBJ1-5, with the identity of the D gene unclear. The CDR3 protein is CASSIVVGNLPQHF. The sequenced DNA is TGTGCCAGTAGTATAGTAGTAGGCAATTTGCCCCAGCATTTT. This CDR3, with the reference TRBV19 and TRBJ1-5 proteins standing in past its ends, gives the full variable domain DGGITQSPKYLFRKEGQNVTLSCEQNLNHDAMYWYRQDPGQGLRLIYYSQIVNDFQKGDIAEGYSVSREKKESFPLTVTSAQKNPTAFYLCASSIVVGNLPQHFGDGTRLSIL.